This is a list of T cell receptor beta chains from one sample in a study of blood T cell repertoires in COVID-19. Assay used: immunoSEQ multiplex PCR; TCRdb lists only in-frame clones, some missing. The repertoire holds roughly 200,000 clones, with approximately 85% as singletons. Sequencing used peripheral blood. The receptors originated from a man aged 60-69 years with acute or convalescent COVID-19. The CDR3 runs from the conserved cysteine through the conserved F or W. Each record gives: V gene, J gene, clone size, CDR3 protein. The size entry is marked missing in some rows and otherwise reads once, few, many or a size class.

>TRBV5-1|TRBJ1-1|NA
CASSLGQVNTEAFF
>TRBV28|TRBJ2-7|NA
CASMGQGGTYEQYF
>TRBV7-9|TRBJ1-2|NA
CASSPMPQGGYGYTF
>TRBV7-2|TRBJ1-2|NA
CASSLDRVNYGYTF
>TRBV5-1|TRBJ2-1|NA
CASSNGVAGGPDEQFF
>TRBV19|TRBJ1-5|NA
CASSPRQPYSNQPQHF
>TRBV6-2/TRBV6-3|TRBJ1-4|NA
CASSPRGARLFF
>TRBV2|TRBJ2-7|NA
CASRWGQGSFEQYF
>TRBV2|TRBJ2-5|NA
CASSEQKETQYF
>TRBV5-1|TRBJ1-1|NA
CASSPRDRSEAFF
>TRBV19|TRBJ1-2|few
CASTTRGGEDGYTF
>TRBV7-6|TRBJ2-6|NA
CASSLGGQGAGPGANVLTF
>TRBV15|TRBJ1-5|NA
CATSRDRRMLRGNQPQHF
>TRBV21-1|TRBJ2-5|NA
CASSKVGGSKTQYF
>TRBV4-2|TRBJ2-7|NA
CASSQDRTYEQYF
>TRBV6-6|TRBJ1-1|once
CASVYAENTEAFF
>TRBV13|TRBJ2-7|NA
CASSFLTSGAGEQYF
>TRBV6-2/TRBV6-3|TRBJ2-1|NA
CASSDTGTRAEQFF